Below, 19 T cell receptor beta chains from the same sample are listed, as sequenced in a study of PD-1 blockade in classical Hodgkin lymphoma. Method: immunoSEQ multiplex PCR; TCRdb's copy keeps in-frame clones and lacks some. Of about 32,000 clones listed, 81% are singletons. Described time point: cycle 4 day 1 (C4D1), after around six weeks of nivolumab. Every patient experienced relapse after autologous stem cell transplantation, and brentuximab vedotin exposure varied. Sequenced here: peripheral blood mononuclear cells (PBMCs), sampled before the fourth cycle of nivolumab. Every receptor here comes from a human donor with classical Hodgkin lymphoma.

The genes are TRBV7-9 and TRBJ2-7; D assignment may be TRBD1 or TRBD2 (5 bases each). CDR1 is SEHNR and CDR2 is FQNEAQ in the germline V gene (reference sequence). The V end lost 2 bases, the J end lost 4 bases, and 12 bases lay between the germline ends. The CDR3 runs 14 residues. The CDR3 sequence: CASSLLAGSYEQYF. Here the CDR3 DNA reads TGTGCCAGCAGCTTATTGGCAGGGAGTTACGAGCAGTACTTC.

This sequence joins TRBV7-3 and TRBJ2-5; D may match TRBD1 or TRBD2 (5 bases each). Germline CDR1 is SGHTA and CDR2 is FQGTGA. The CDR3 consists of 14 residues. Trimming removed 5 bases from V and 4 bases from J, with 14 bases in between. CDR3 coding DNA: TGTGCCAGCAGCCCAACCGGGGCAGGAGAGACCCAGTACTTC. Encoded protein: CASSPTGAGETQYF.

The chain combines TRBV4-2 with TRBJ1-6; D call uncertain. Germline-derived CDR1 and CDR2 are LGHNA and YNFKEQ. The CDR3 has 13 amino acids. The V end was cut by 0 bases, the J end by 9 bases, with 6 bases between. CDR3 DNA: TGTGCCAGCAGCCAAGATCTGGGTTCACCCCTCCACTTT. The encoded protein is CASSQDLGSPLHF.

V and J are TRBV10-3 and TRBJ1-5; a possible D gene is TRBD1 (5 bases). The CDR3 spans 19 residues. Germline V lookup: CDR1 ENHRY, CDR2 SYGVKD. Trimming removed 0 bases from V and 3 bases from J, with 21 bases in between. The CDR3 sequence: CAISESFRQGLSPNQPQHF. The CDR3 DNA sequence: TGTGCCATCAGTGAGTCTTTCCGCCAGGGCCTATCCCCCAATCAGCCCCAGCATTTT.

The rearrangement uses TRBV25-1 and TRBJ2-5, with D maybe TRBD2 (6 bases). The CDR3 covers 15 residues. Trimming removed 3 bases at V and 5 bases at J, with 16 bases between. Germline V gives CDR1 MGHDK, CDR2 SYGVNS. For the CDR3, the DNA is TGTGCCAGCAGTGAGAAGTGGGGGGTGTCCGAGACCCAGTACTTC. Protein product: CASSEKWGVSETQYF. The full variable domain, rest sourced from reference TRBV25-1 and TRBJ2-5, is EADIYQTPRYLVIGTGKKITLECSQTMGHDKMYWYQQDPGMELHLIHYSYGVNSTEKGDLSSESTVSRIRTEHFPLTLESARPSHTSQYLCASSEKWGVSETQYFGPGTRLLVL.

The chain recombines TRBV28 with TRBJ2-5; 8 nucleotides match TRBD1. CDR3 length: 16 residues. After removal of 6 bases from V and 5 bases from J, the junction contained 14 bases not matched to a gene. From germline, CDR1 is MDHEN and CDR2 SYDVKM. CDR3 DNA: TGTGCCAGCAGAGACGGAGGGCCAGGGGGCGCCGAGACCCAGTACTTC. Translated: CASRDGGPGGAETQYF. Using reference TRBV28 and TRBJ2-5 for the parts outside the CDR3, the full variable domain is DVKVTQSSRYLVKRTGEKVFLECVQDMDHENMFWYRQDPGLGLRLIYFSYDVKMKEKGDIPEGYSVSREKKERFSLILESASTNQTSMYLCASRDGGPGGAETQYFGPGTRLLVL.

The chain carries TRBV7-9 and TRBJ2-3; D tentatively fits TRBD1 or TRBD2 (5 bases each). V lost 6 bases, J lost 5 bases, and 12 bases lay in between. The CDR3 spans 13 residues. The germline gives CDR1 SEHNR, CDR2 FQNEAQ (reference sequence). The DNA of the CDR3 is TGTGCCAGCAGTTCGGGACCCCGAGATACGCAGTATTTT. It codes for CASSSGPRDTQYF.

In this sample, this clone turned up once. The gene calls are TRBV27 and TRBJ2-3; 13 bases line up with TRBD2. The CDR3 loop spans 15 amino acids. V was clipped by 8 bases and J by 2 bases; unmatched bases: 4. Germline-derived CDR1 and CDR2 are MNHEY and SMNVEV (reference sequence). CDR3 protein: CASSGTSGITDTQYF. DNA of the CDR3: TGTGCCAGCTCCGGGACTAGCGGGATCACAGATACGCAGTATTTT.

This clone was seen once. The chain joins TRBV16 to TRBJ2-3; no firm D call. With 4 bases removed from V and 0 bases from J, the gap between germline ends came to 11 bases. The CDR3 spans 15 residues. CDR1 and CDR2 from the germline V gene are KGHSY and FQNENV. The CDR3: CASSPRFGSTDTQYF. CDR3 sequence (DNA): TGTGCCAGCAGCCCCCGTTTTGGGAGCACAGATACGCAGTATTTT.

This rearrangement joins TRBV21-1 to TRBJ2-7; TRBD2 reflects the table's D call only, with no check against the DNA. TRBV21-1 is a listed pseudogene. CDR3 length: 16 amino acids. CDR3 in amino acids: CASSKDRGGTLDEQYF. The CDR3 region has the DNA TGTGCCAGCAGCAAAGATCGCGGGGGGACCCTAGACGAGCAGTACTTC.

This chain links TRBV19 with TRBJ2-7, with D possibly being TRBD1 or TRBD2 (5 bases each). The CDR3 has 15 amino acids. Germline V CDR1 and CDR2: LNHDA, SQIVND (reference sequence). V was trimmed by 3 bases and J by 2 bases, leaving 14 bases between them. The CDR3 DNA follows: TGTGCCAGTAGTATTGGGGCAGGGAGTACCTACGAGCAGTACTTC. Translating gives CASSIGAGSTYEQYF.

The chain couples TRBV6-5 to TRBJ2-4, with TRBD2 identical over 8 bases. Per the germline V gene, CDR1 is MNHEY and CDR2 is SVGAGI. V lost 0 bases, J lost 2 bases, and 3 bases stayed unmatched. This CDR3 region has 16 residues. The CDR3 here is CASSYSGGGPKNIQYF. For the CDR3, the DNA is TGTGCCAGCAGTTACTCGGGCGGGGGGCCCAAAAACATTCAGTACTTC.

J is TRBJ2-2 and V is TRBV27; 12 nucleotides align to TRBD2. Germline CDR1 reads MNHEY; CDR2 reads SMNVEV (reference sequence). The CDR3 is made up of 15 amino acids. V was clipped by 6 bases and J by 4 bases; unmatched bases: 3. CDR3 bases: TGTGCCAGCAGGGGACTAGCGGGCCTCACCGGGGAGCTGTTTTTT. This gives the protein CASRGLAGLTGELFF.

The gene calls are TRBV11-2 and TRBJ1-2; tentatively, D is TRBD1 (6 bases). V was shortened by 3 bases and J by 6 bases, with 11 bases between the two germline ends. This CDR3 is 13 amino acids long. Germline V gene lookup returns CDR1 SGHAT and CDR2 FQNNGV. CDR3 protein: CASSLAGTNGYTF. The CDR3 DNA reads TGTGCCAGCAGCTTGGCCGGGACAAATGGCTACACCTTC.

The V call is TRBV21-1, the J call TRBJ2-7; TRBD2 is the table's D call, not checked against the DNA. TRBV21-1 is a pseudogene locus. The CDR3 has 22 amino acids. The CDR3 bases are TGTGCCAGCAGCGATCGGACAGAGGACGGGACTAGCGGGGACCAGCCCTCCTACGAGCAGTACTTC. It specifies CASSDRTEDGTSGDQPSYEQYF.

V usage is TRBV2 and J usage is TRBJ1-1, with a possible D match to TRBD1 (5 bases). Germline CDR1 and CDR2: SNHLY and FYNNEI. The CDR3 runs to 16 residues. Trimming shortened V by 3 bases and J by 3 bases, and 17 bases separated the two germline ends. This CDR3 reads CASSDRGPGVDTEAFF. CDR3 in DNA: TGTGCCAGCAGTGATAGGGGCCCCGGAGTGGACACTGAAGCTTTCTTT.

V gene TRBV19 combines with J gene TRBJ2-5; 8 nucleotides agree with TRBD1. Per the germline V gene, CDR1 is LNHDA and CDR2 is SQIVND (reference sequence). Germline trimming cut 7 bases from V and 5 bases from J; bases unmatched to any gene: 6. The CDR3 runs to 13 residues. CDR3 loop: CASNQGARETQYF. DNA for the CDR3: TGTGCCAGTAACCAGGGGGCGCGGGAGACCCAGTACTTC.

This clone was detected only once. CDR3 sequence (DNA): TGTGCCAGTAGGGACGCAGGGGAAACCTACGAGCAGTACTTC. Translating gives CASRDAGETYEQYF. The chain combines TRBV19 with TRBJ2-7, with D possibly matching TRBD1 (6 bases). CDR1 LNHDA and CDR2 SQIVND come from the germline V gene (reference sequence). The V end was cut by 6 bases, the J end by 2 bases, with 14 bases between. This CDR3 contains 14 residues.

The CDR3 DNA sequence: TGCGCCAGCAGCCCGATGGGACTAGCGGGAAGGAGAGGATCCTACAATGAGCAGTTCTTC. Its translation is CASSPMGLAGRRGSYNEQFF. The chain recombines TRBV5-1 with TRBJ2-1, with 13 bases matching TRBD2. The germline gives CDR1 SGHRS, CDR2 YFSETQ. The V segment lost 4 bases and the J segment 1 base; nucleotides outside the gene matches: 14. This CDR3 comprises 20 residues.